Included here is one T cell receptor (beta chain) sequence, with context. There is no known antigen for this receptor. Qualities for individual bases were not recorded, and no much larger clone is one base off. The cohort was made up of hundreds of healthy bone marrow donors. At the time of sampling, every cohort member was nominally healthy, though immune exposures that went unrecorded were likely present. The donor tested CMV seropositive, placing the donor among the approximately 290 seropositive members of the cohort. Each donor provided a peripheral blood sample, and peripheral blood mononuclear cells were used for TCR beta sequencing. The Qiagen DNeasy Blood Extraction Kit was used to extract genomic DNA from the blood cell samples. Trimming costs V 0 bases and J 9 bases, and their ends lie 15 bases apart. Via the germline V gene (reference sequence), CDR1 is GTSNPN and CDR2 SVGIG. The CDR3 holds 14 amino acids from the cysteine to the phenylalanine. Only CDR3 DNA is held: 42 bases, read in frame from base 1.

This specimen comes from a study of cytomegalovirus exposure and HLA in healthy donors (dated by TCRdb to about 2017). About the investigation overall: An earlier analysis of 587 of the donors reported 276 Gb of sequence data and around 120 million unique TCR beta sequences obtained from about 170 million T cells. Donor age, sex, ethnicity and CMV serostatus were collected together with the repertoire data. The study aimed to test whether cataloging public T cell receptors could reveal signatures of past pathogen exposure. Typing coverage varied by locus: roughly 629-630 donors for A, B, C, DRB1 and DQB1; more than 500 for DQA1; more than 600 for DPA1; 450 to 480 for DPB1. About 300 gigabases of sequencing data and 75 million to 85 million unique TCR sequences made up an early release that covered about 640 HLA-typed donors. HLA typing covered class I and class II loci at four-digit resolution. To predict cytomegalovirus infection status, the study brought together high-throughput TCR immunosequencing, statistical association of individual TCRs with disease status, and machine learning. Using immunosequencing, the study profiled T cell repertoires from 500 to 800 subjects and related those repertoires to cytomegalovirus serostatus. To study patterns of TCR occurrence, a later analysis re-analyzed previously published TCR beta repertoires from 700 or so donors and added high-resolution HLA genotyping. In the later analysis, no new phenotypic data were used to find candidate immune exposures; instead, reliance was placed on TCR beta sequences and their occurrence across donors. Roughly five DR-DQ haplotypes were treated as single units for association and clustering because of strong linkage in the cohort. Besides the first cohort of some 670 subjects, a separate validation cohort made up of roughly 120 different subjects was used. Among roughly 370 genotyped donors of the cohort, an average of roughly 240,000 unique TCR beta nucleotide sequences were sequenced per donor, roughly 18% of them non-productive. Every repertoire in the discovery cohort had been generated on one and the same sequencing platform. An earlier analysis of some 500 of the donors applied high-throughput TCR beta sequencing to assess whether each TCR beta V gene segment acted as functional or pseudogenic. Genome-wide SNP genotypes for about 65% of the roughly 670 donors were used in a later genetic analysis, which treated that subset as a discovery cohort. Of the 350 to 400 genotyped donors, around 81% fell in the genetic ancestry cluster associated with self-reported Caucasian donors. What the research found in general, with its limitations: An earlier analysis of 587 of the donors showed that most TCR beta V segments appeared in productive rearrangements either about 87% or about 30% of the time, which broadly matched IMGT annotations. A further reported finding was that TCR beta sequences accurately predicted the HLA-A and HLA-B alleles for most subjects in the first cohort. In a later genetic analysis, fewer N-insertions in productive TCRs were reported among donors in an Asian-associated ancestry cluster than the roughly 700-donor mean. In the study, approximately 160 TCR beta chains were listed as associated with cytomegalovirus. A cluster of highly shared sequence variants was judged likely to represent a technical artifact of the sequencing pipeline. Presence/absence analyses assumed roughly uniform sequencing depth across donors, an assumption that may not hold. Correlated functional status among segregating V segments might reflect linkage disequilibrium, but an unknown experimental factor could not be ruled out. The only immune exposure information available for the cohort was CMV serostatus. In a later analysis, TCR association rates were found to vary across HLA loci, with the most associated TCRs seen for DRB1 alleles and the fewest for HLA-C alleles. Because counts were too low, about 15 rarely observed V segments, including chromosome 9 orphons, were left out of the earlier analysis of approximately 580 of the donors. In both the original and validation cohorts, the classifier was reported to diagnose cytomegalovirus status with high specificity and sensitivity. Strong co-occurrence of HLA alleles, especially DR and DQ, made assigning TCR associations to individual alleles difficult. An association between a missense DCLRE1C variant and V-gene and J-gene trimming of TCR beta chains was found in a later genetic analysis and replicated in an independent cohort. According to the authors, the approach could potentially be generalized to other disease states and immunological phenotypes. In vitro tests confirmed that three of the cytomegalovirus-associated TCR beta chains recognize cytomegalovirus antigens. Because the 87-base-pair reads could not distinguish some IMGT-functional V segments, including TRBV6-2 and TRBV6-3, those segments were excluded. At a false discovery rate of 0.05, a later analysis linked approximately 18,000 TCR beta sequences to specific HLA alleles. In this cohort, only TCR beta chains were sequenced, and detectable features were limited by the absence of alpha or paired-chain data. In a later analysis, several top co-occurrence clusters were reported to appear linked to parvovirus B19, influenza, CMV and Epstein-Barr virus. Most TCR sequences were seen in very few donors, while some public TCRs were found in many individuals. According to a later analysis, most CMV-associated TCR beta chains appeared to be HLA-restricted, and the HLA associations seemed to be driven largely by CMV exposure. Compared with equally common non-associated chains, HLA-associated TCR beta chains in a later analysis were more clonally expanded and had lower generation probabilities. Because some donors lacked HLA typing at each locus, the association tests relied only on the typed subset.

The library was built by means of the immunoSEQ multiplex PCR assay. A mixture of 60 forward primers for TCR Vbeta segments and 13 reverse primers for TCR Jbeta segments was used in the multiplex PCR. Amplification of the CDR3 region of rearranged TCR beta genes was performed with a multiplex PCR assay on genomic DNA. The amplified TCR beta libraries were sequenced on the Illumina HiSeq System as 87-base-pair reads. Concerning the study's data processing: In a later analysis, 77 million or so unique TCR beta chains were counted across the roughly 610 repertoires, and roughly 11 million of these chains were shared by at least two donors. Raw reads were error-corrected and collapsed into unique sequences by a nearest-neighbor algorithm in which closely related sequences were merged to remove PCR and sequencing errors. To assign V, D and J gene segments, CDR3 sequences were aligned to IMGT reference sequences. Each retained sequence needed at least a six-nucleotide match to both a V gene segment and a J gene segment. A rearrangement counted as productive if the CDR3 had no stop codons and remained in frame with V and J, and every other rearrangement counted as non-productive. CDR3 was defined by IMGT convention, running from the second conserved V-encoded cysteine to the conserved J-encoded phenylalanine. Sequences without an unambiguous match to a single V gene segment were excluded from the earlier analysis of 450 to 750 of the donors. In an earlier analysis of 587 of the donors, a V segment was called functional when productive rearrangements were above 56.7%, and segregating when the standard deviation between donors exceeded 5%. A statistical classification framework was built to diagnose cytomegalovirus status from the catalog of TCR beta chain sequences. In a later analysis, TCR nucleotide sequences were compared against IMGT/GENE-DB human TR gene sequences so that V and J genes could be assigned. A later analysis assigned CDR3 sequences and most-parsimonious VDJ recombination scenarios with the TCRdist pipeline. In a later analysis, each TCR beta chain was defined by its CDR3 amino acid sequence together with its V-gene family, and reads lacking a unique V-gene family were excluded. To address suspected cross-contamination and a sequencing artifact, a later analysis removed roughly 640 highly shared, low-generation-probability nucleotide sequences. For each public chain, a later analysis derived a clonal expansion index from normalized ranks of inferred template counts within each repertoire. In a later analysis, generation probabilities were computed using a VDJ recombination model fitted to out-of-frame rearrangements, and the results were checked against IGoR. In a later analysis, hypergeometric tests were used to score TCR-TCR, TCR-HLA and TCR-CMV co-occurrence, with a repertoire-size bias correction applied to TCR pairs. A later analysis estimated false discovery rates by permuting HLA or CMV assignments 20 times. A later analysis grouped co-occurring TCRs with DBSCAN, adding TCRdist sequence similarity when clustering within HLA-allele-positive subsets. Repertoires with fewer than 30,000 or more than 120,000 public chains, plus five repertoires with anomalous nucleotide sharing, were excluded from co-occurrence clustering. Sourced from immuneACCESS, this table was stored by TCRdb with only in-frame sequences that have V and J called. A share of the clones is absent; for the studies checked, an unresolved V gene accounts for under half, and the remainder has no known explanation. V and J calls and clone size are as listed in that table; D and trimming were resolved from the DNA. Counted in this sample were approximately 130,000 clones; around 85% of them appeared once. The ten top clones hold about 6.7% of the sample.

The rearranged chain carries TRBV30 and TRBJ1-5; TRBD1 might be the D gene, on 6 matching bases. The sequencing input was PBMCs. This TCR was recovered from a woman in her thirties in good health and CMV-seropositive. The nucleotide sequence reads as follows: TGTGCCTGGAGTGTACGCCAGGGGCAAAGGCCCCAGCATTTT. The resulting protein is CAWSVRQGQRPQHF.